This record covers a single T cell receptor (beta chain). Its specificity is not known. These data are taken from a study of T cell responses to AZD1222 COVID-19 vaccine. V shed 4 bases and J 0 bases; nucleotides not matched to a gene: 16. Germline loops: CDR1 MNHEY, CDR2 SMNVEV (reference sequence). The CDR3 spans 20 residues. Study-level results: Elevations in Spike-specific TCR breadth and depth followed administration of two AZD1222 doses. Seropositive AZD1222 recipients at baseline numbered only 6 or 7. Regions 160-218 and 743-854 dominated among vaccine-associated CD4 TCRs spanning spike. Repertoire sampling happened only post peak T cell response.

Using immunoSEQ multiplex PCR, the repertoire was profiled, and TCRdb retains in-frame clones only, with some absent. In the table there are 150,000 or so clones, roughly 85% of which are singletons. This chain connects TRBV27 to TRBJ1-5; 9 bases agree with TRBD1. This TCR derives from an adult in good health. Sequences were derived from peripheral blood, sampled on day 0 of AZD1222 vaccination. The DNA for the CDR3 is TGTGCCAGCAGTTCCCAGGACTTCGGTCGGGACAGGGATAGCAATCAGCCCCAGCATTTT. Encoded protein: CASSSQDFGRDRDSNQPQHF.